The 16 T cell receptor beta chains below come from one sample, sequenced in a study of monozygotic twins with inflammatory bowel disease. TCRdb reprocessed the 5' RACE reads and stores each CDR3 protein as one record, lacking DNA. There are around 410,000 distinct CDR3 sequences in the sample, with about 2.3% held by the top ten. The material sequenced was blood. The origin of the receptors is a human donor with ulcerative colitis or Crohn's disease, or a healthy co-twin of an affected twin (not recorded which).

The J gene is TRBJ2-7, the V gene TRBV5-1; TCRdb calls TRBD1, which cannot be checked without DNA. CDR1 is SGHRS, CDR2 YFSETQ, per germline. CDR3 length: 14 residues. CDR3 amino acids: CASSLRDASYEQYF.

The rearrangement joins TRBV5-6 to TRBJ2-7; TCRdb calls TRBD1, which cannot be checked without DNA. The germline gives CDR1 SGHDT, CDR2 YYEEEE. The CDR3 loop spans 15 amino acids. Here the CDR3 reads CAGTTWGTYSYEQYF. Full variable domain (outside the CDR3, taken from reference TRBV5-6 and TRBJ2-7): DAGVTQSPTHLIKTRGQQVTLRCSPKSGHDTVSWYQQALGQGPQFIFQYYEEEERQRGNFPDRFSGHQFPNYSSELNVNALLLGDSALYLCAGTTWGTYSYEQYFGPGTRLTVT.

The chain links TRBV6-5 to TRBJ2-7; the TCRdb call, TRBD2, lacks DNA for checking. Per the germline V gene, CDR1 is MNHEY and CDR2 is SVGAGI. This CDR3 is built from 15 residues. The CDR3 region is CASSFEGASSYEQYF.

This rearrangement joins TRBV5-4 to TRBJ2-2; the D call of TRBD2 rests on TCRdb alone, since no DNA is present to check it. The V gene's germline CDR1 is SGHNT and CDR2 YYREEE (reference sequence). This CDR3 region has 13 residues. This CDR3 reads CASSRPGTGDLFF. The full variable domain, in which reference TRBV5-4 and TRBJ2-2 provide the parts outside the CDR3, is ETGVTQSPTHLIKTRGQQVTLRCSSQSGHNTVSWYQQALGQGPQFIFQYYREEENGRGNFPPRFSGLQFPNYSSELNVNALELDDSALYLCASSRPGTGDLFFGEGSRLTVL.

The chain carries TRBV6-1 and TRBJ2-1. CDR1 is MNHNS and CDR2 is SASEGT in the germline V gene. There are 13 residues in the CDR3. CDR3 residues: CASSAWFNNEQFF.

The gene calls are TRBV18 and TRBJ2-2; the D call of TRBD2 rests on TCRdb alone, since no DNA is present to check it. The CDR3 is made up of 17 amino acids. Germline CDR1 and CDR2: KGHSH and LQKENI. CDR3 sequence: CASSPPLAGGNTGELFF.

The chain employs TRBV5-1 and TRBJ2-2; TCRdb returns TRBD1, unconfirmable since there is no DNA. CDR1 and CDR2 from the germline V gene are SGHRS and YFSETQ. The CDR3 is made up of 16 amino acids. CDR3 loop: CASSWSGQGAGGELFF.

The CDR3 spells CASSGGDSYYEQYF. The rearrangement links TRBV5-1 to TRBJ2-7; absent DNA, TCRdb's TRBD1 call cannot be checked. Germline CDR1 and CDR2: SGHRS and YFSETQ. CDR3 length equals 14 residues.

The chain has TRBV5-1 and TRBJ1-1; TCRdb reports TRBD1, a call that lacks DNA to check it against. The CDR3 loop spans 16 amino acids. The germline V gene encodes CDR1 SGHRS and CDR2 YFSETQ. The CDR3 reads CASSLGQGIADTEAFF.

V is TRBV2 and J is TRBJ2-3; the TCRdb D gene call, TRBD1, has no DNA to confirm it. The CDR3 length is 13 residues. The germline V gene encodes CDR1 SNHLY and CDR2 FYNNEI. The CDR3 reads CASGGASTDTQYF. The whole variable domain, remainder taken from reference TRBV2 and TRBJ2-3, is EPEVTQTPSHQVTQMGQEVILRCVPISNHLYFYWYRQILGQKVEFLVSFYNNEISEKSEIFDDQFSVERPDGSNFTLKIRSTKLEDSAMYFCASGGASTDTQYFGPGTRLTVL.

The rearrangement uses TRBV29-1 and TRBJ1-1. The V gene's germline CDR1 is SQVTM and CDR2 ANQGSEA. This CDR3 is built from 12 residues. This CDR3 reads CSAWGRNTEAFF. The variable domain in full, with the rest retrieved from reference TRBV29-1 and TRBJ1-1, is SAVISQKPSRDICQRGTSLTIQCQVDSQVTMMFWYRQQPGQSLTLIATANQGSEATYESGFVIDKFPISRPNLTFSTLTVSNMSPEDSSIYLCSAWGRNTEAFFGQGTRLTVV.

J is TRBJ2-5 and V is TRBV5-1. CDR1 is SGHRS, CDR2 YFSETQ, per germline. This CDR3 comprises 13 residues. CDR3 region: CASSLWSLETQYF.

V usage is TRBV5-1 and J usage is TRBJ2-1; TCRdb reports TRBD1, a call that lacks DNA to check it against. Germline loops: CDR1 SGHRS, CDR2 YFSETQ. The CDR3 covers 17 residues. The CDR3 sequence: CASSLAGTANSYNEQFF.

V usage is TRBV3-1 and J usage is TRBJ1-2. CDR1 is LGHDT and CDR2 is YNNKEL in the germline V gene (reference sequence). The CDR3 runs to 17 residues. CDR3 protein: CASSQRPSGGPSYGYTF.

CDR3 amino acids: CASTFSGLAGAGLLF. The gene calls are TRBV5-5 and TRBJ2-5; TCRdb names TRBD2, which stays unverified in the absence of DNA. CDR3 length: 15 residues. The V gene's germline CDR1 is SGHKS and CDR2 YYEKEE (reference sequence). Drawing the rest from reference TRBV5-5 and TRBJ2-5, the complete variable domain is DAGVTQSPTHLIKTRGQQVTLRCSPISGHKSVSWYQQVLGQGPQFIFQYYEKEERGRGNFPDRFSARQFPNYSSELNVNALLLGDSALYLCASTFSGLAGAGLLFGPGTRLLVL.

This chain uses TRBV19 with TRBJ1-5; the TRBD1 assignment by TCRdb is unverifiable without DNA. The CDR3 runs 13 residues. Germline values: CDR1 LNHDA, CDR2 SQIVND (reference sequence). CDR3 sequence: CASGQQRWQPQHF. The entire variable domain, with the rest obtained from reference TRBV19 and TRBJ1-5, is as follows: DGGITQSPKYLFRKEGQNVTLSCEQNLNHDAMYWYRQDPGQGLRLIYYSQIVNDFQKGDIAEGYSVSREKKESFPLTVTSAQKNPTAFYLCASGQQRWQPQHFGDGTRLSIL.